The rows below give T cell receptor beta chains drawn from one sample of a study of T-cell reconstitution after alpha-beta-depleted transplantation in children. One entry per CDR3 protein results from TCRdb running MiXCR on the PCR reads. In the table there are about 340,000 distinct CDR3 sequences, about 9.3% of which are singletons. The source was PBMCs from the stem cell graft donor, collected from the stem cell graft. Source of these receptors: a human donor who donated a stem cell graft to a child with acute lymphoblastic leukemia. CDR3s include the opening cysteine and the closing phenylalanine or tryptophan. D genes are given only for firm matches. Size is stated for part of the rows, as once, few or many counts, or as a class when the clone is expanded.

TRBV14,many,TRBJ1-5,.,CASSLTGSNQPQHF,TGTGCCAGCAGCCTGACGGGTAGCAATCAGCCCCAGCATTTT
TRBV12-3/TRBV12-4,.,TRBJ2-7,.,CASSLSQPIEQYF,TGTGCCAGCAGTTTATCACAGCCGATCGAGCAGTACTTC
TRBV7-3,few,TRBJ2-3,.,CASSSGSGSTDTQYF,TGTGCCAGCAGCTCTGGAAGCGGGAGCACAGATACGCAGTATTTT
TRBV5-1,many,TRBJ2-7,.,CASSLVPGDAQYF,TGCGCCAGCAGCTTGGTCCCAGGGGACGCCCAGTACTTC
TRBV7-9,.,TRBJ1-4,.,CASSSIEANEKLFF,TGTGCCAGCAGCTCAATCGAAGCTAATGAAAAACTGTTTTTT
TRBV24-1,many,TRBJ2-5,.,CATSDRETQYF,TGTGCCACCAGTGACCGGGAGACCCAGTACTTC
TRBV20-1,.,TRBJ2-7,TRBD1,CSARRPTGVGEQYF,TGCAGTGCTAGGAGACCGACAGGGGTTGGGGAGCAGTACTTC
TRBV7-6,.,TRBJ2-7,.,CASSLAGSGLREQYF,TGTGCCAGCAGCTTAGCGGGGTCAGGGCTGAGGGAGCAGTACTTC
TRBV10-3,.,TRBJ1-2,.,CAISESQNYGYTF,TGTGCCATCAGTGAGAGTCAGAACTATGGCTACACCTTC
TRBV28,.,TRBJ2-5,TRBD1,CASSWDSRSPQETQYF,TGTGCCAGCAGTTGGGACAGCCGGTCCCCTCAAGAGACCCAGTACTTC
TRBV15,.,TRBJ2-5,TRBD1,CATSSYRGQGTQYF,TGTGCCACCAGCAGCTACAGGGGGCAAGGGACCCAGTACTTC
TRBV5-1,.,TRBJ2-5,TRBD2,CASSLGASGSVQETQYF,TGCGCCAGCAGCTTGGGTGCCAGCGGGAGTGTACAAGAGACCCAGTACTTC
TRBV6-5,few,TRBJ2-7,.,CASSYQGPGSYEQYF,TGTGCCAGCAGTTACCAGGGGCCTGGGTCCTACGAGCAGTACTTC
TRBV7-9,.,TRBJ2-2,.,CASSLPGWAPNTGELFF,TGTGCCAGCAGCTTACCGGGTTGGGCCCCAAACACCGGGGAGCTGTTTTTT
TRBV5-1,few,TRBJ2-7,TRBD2,CASSDSGTSGSLYEQYF,TGCGCCAGCAGCGATTCCGGGACTAGCGGGAGCCTATACGAGCAGTACTTC
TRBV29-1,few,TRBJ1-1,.,CSVESGTEAFF,TGCAGCGTTGAGTCTGGTACTGAAGCTTTCTTT
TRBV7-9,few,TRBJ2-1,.,CASSLAKWRGPGNEQFF,TGTGCCAGCAGCTTAGCCAAATGGCGGGGGCCAGGGAATGAGCAGTTCTTC
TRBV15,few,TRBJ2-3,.,CATSRNSPTLTDTQYF,TGTGCCACCAGCAGAAATTCCCCTACTCTCACAGATACGCAGTATTTT
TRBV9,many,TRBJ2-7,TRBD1,CASSVGWTGVFGEQYF,TGTGCCAGCAGCGTAGGATGGACAGGGGTTTTTGGAGAGCAGTACTTC
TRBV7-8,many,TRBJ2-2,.,CASSLLGYTGELFF,TGTGCCAGCAGCTTACTGGGATATACCGGGGAGCTGTTTTTT
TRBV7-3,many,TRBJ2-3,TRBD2,CASSLREGDTQYF,TGTGCCAGCAGCTTAAGGGAGGGAGATACGCAGTATTTT
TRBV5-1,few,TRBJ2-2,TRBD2,CASSLEYSGSDTGELFF,TGCGCCAGCAGCTTGGAGTATAGCGGGAGTGACACCGGGGAGCTGTTTTTT
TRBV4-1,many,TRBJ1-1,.,CATARVGGLNTEAFF,TGCGCCACCGCGCGGGTTGGCGGGCTGAACACTGAAGCTTTCTTT
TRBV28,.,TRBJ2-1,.,CASSLSPIPYNEQFF,TGTGCCAGCAGTTTATCCCCCATACCCTACAATGAGCAGTTCTTC
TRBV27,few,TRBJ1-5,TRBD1,CASTPGTGARQPQHF,TGTGCCAGCACCCCCGGGACAGGGGCGAGGCAGCCCCAGCATTTT
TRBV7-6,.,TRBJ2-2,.,CASSSSGRGELFF,TGTGCCAGCAGCTCTTCCGGCCGGGGGGAGCTGTTTTTT
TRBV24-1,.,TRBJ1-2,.,CATSESGQSYGYTF,TGTGCCACCAGTGAATCCGGACAGTCCTATGGCTACACCTTC